Below are 14 T cell receptor beta chains sequenced from a single sample in a study of shared clonotypes between healthy human individuals. Measured with immunoSEQ multiplex PCR; TCRdb has only the in-frame clones, and not every one. The data contain 550,000 to 800,000 clones, under 80% of them singletons. Specimen: memory CD4+ T cells sorted from blood. Subset indicated: CD45RA-negative fraction. The origin of the receptors is a woman in her 30s in good health.

As regards this clone: This may arise from a read error, as a much more abundant clone is one base away. CDR3 residues: CASGTRLGGRMDNEQFF. The CDR3 DNA reads as TGTGCCAGTGGTACCCGGTTGGGCGGGAGGATGGACAATGAGCAGTTCTTC. The V and J genes are TRBV19 and TRBJ2-1, with TRBD2 matching over 8 bases. CDR3 length: 17 residues. Losses at the gene ends were 8 bases for V and 5 bases for J; bases not matched to a gene: 17. Germline V gene data show CDR1 as LNHDA and CDR2 as SQIVND (reference sequence).

The chain carries TRBV7-9 and TRBJ2-3; D is perhaps TRBD1 or TRBD2 (5 bases each). Trimming shortened V by 6 bases and J by 5 bases, and 21 bases separated the two germline ends. Germline CDR1 SEHNR, CDR2 FQNEAQ (reference sequence). The length of the CDR3 is 16 residues. CDR3 bases: TGTGCCAGCAGTCTCTTAGACCCAGGGAGAGGAGATACGCAGTATTTT. It codes for CASSLLDPGRGDTQYF.

This clone was seen at least ten times. This sample also contains other DNA sequences that code for the same CDR3. The genes are TRBV5-1 and TRBJ2-3; no reliable D call. The ends were cut back, 2 bases at V and 3 bases at J, with 7 bases in the middle. Germline V gene sequence: CDR1 SGHRS, CDR2 YFSETQ. This CDR3 region has 13 residues. The CDR3 DNA reads as TGCGCCAGCAGCTTCGGTCAGACAGATACGCAGTATTTT. Its protein is CASSFGQTDTQYF.

V is TRBV30 and J is TRBJ2-1; 7 bases match TRBD2. V lost 3 bases to trimming and J lost 7 bases; unmatched junction nucleotides: 9. This CDR3 comprises 14 residues. Germline V gene lookup returns CDR1 GTSNPN and CDR2 SVGIG (reference sequence). CDR3 amino acids: CAWRPAGYVNEQFF. CDR3 DNA sequence: TGTGCCTGGAGACCAGCGGGATATGTTAATGAGCAGTTCTTC.

V is TRBV4-1 and J is TRBJ2-7; no reliable D call. The CDR3 sequence is 14 residues long. Trimming took off 5 bases at V and 3 bases at J, with 14 bases between the two ends. Germline V gene lookup returns CDR1 MGHRA and CDR2 YSYEKL. The CDR3: CASSAPGMGYEQYF. The CDR3, as DNA: TGCGCCAGCAGCGCCCCCGGTATGGGCTACGAGCAGTACTTC.

The CDR3 spells CASSIGAGVDTEAFF. CDR3 DNA sequence: TGTGCCAGTAGTATAGGGGCCGGGGTGGACACTGAAGCTTTCTTT. The V call is TRBV19, the J call TRBJ1-1; D uncertain. Between the trimmed V and J ends, which lost 1 base and 3 bases, there was a span of 12 bases. CDR1 is LNHDA, CDR2 SQIVND, per germline (reference sequence). This CDR3 is built from 15 residues.

The sample holds one count of this clone. The chain uses TRBV5-1 and TRBJ2-1, with 12 positions matching TRBD2. This CDR3 comprises 16 residues. V shed 4 bases and J 2 bases; nucleotides not matched to a gene: 4. Germline CDR1 SGHRS, CDR2 YFSETQ. CDR3 coding DNA: TGCGCCAGCAGCCTTCGGACTAGCGGGGCCTACAATGAGCAGTTCTTC. Translating it yields CASSLRTSGAYNEQFF.

CDR3 DNA sequence: TGCGCCAGCGCACCACAGGGTTCTGGAAACACCATATATTTT. The encoded protein is CASAPQGSGNTIYF. V and J are TRBV5-1 and TRBJ1-3, with a weak D call TRBD1 (6 bases). Trimming took 7 bases from V and 1 from J, leaving 12 bases between them. Per germline, CDR1 SGHRS and CDR2 YFSETQ. The CDR3 loop spans 14 amino acids.

The V call is TRBV2, the J call TRBJ2-3, with 8 bases that match TRBD2. CDR1 and CDR2 (germline): SNHLY, FYNNEI. The V segment lost 7 bases and the J segment 5 bases; nucleotides outside the gene matches: 5. The CDR3 is 13 residues long. CDR3 residues: CASTKRELDTQYF. As DNA, the CDR3 is TGTGCCAGCACGAAGCGGGAGCTAGATACGCAGTATTTT.

This chain uses TRBV18 with TRBJ2-7, with a tentative D call TRBD1 (5 bases). Germline CDR1 is KGHSH and CDR2 is LQKENI. Trimming removed 0 bases at V and 6 bases at J, with 18 bases between. The CDR3 has 16 residues. The CDR3 loop is CASSPPTGKQLGEQYF. Here the CDR3 DNA reads TGTGCCAGCTCACCACCAACAGGCAAGCAGCTTGGCGAGCAGTACTTC.

The DNA of the CDR3 is TGCGCCAGCAGCTTGCCTTCCGGACAGATCCATGATGGCTACACCTTC. As protein: CASSLPSGQIHDGYTF. The J gene is TRBJ1-2, the V gene TRBV5-1, with a tentative D call TRBD1 (6 bases). Trimming removed 1 base at V and 6 bases at J, with 19 bases between. Germline CDR1 SGHRS, CDR2 YFSETQ. The CDR3 runs to 16 residues. Variable domain in full (rest from reference TRBV5-1 and TRBJ1-2): KAGVTQTPRYLIKTRGQQVTLSCSPISGHRSVSWYQQTPGQGLQFLFEYFSETQRNKGNFPGRFSGRQFSNSRSEMNVSTLELGDSALYLCASSLPSGQIHDGYTFGSGTRLTVV.

The V call is TRBV19, the J call TRBJ2-5, with a weak D call TRBD2 (6 bases). Germline V gene data show CDR1 as LNHDA and CDR2 as SQIVND (reference sequence). Trimming pared 7 bases from V and 4 bases from J, leaving 16 bases between. This CDR3 is built from 14 residues. CDR3 nucleotides: TGTGCCAGTAATGGAGCGGAGGGTCCAGAGACCCAGTACTTC. This encodes CASNGAEGPETQYF.

The chain links TRBV28 to TRBJ2-5, with TRBD1 matching 8 bases. Germline CDR1 reads MDHEN; CDR2 reads SYDVKM. The junction had 3 bases not matched to a gene; V was cut back by 6 bases and J by 3 bases. The CDR3 runs to 13 residues. The CDR3 nucleotides are TGTGCCAGCAGCCAGGGACAGGAAGAGACCCAGTACTTC. Protein product: CASSQGQEETQYF.

This chain links TRBV5-1 with TRBJ1-2, with 9 bases lining up with TRBD1. V was pared by 5 bases and J by 13 bases, with 12 bases of the junction left unmatched. Per the germline V gene, CDR1 is SGHRS and CDR2 is YFSETQ. The CDR3 spans 13 residues. CDR3 nucleotide sequence: TGCGCCAGCAGGGCAGGTACCGGGACAGGGTTCACCTTC. Translated: CASRAGTGTGFTF.